One sample yielded the 20 T cell receptor beta chains listed below, sequenced in a study of CD8 T cells in ankylosing spondylitis. These TCRs' antigens remain unknown. Study-wide findings and caveats: Within ankylosing spondylitis blood, a TCR beta motif made up of several highly homologous variants appeared to be characteristic.

TCRdb used MiXCR to reprocess the 5' RACE reads, holding one entry per CDR3 protein. The data contain 390,000 or so distinct CDR3 sequences, 20% to 25% of them singletons. The source material was blood, either unsorted or a sorted T cell fraction (not recorded which). The receptors derive from a male donor with ankylosing spondylitis.

This rearrangement joins TRBV3-1 to TRBJ1-1; 7 bases align to TRBD1. Trimming removed 3 bases from V and 7 bases from J; junction bases left unmatched: 5. CDR1 and CDR2 (germline): LGHDT, YNNKEL (reference sequence). The CDR3 loop spans 13 amino acids. The CDR3 coding sequence is TGTGCCAGCAGCCAGCAGAGACAGGGTGAAGCTTTCTTT. Translated, it gives CASSQQRQGEAFF.

This clonotype was observed many times. The CDR3 here is CASSRARGAKNTGELFF. CDR3 sequence (DNA): TGCGCCAGCAGCCGGGCTCGTGGGGCGAAGAACACCGGGGAGCTGTTTTTT. This chain uses TRBV5-1 with TRBJ2-2; perhaps TRBD1 as D (5 bases). Between the trimmed V and J ends, which lost 4 bases and 1 base, there was a span of 17 bases. CDR1 SGHRS and CDR2 YFSETQ come from the germline V gene. This CDR3 has 17 amino acids.

This clonotype has a handful of counts. The gene calls are TRBV12-3 or TRBV12-4 and TRBJ1-1; D not certain. The CDR3 loop spans 13 amino acids. The ends were cut back, 3 bases at V and 8 bases at J, with 13 bases in the middle. The CDR3 DNA follows: TGTGCCAGCAGTTTTGGCGATGTTCGGGAAGCTTTCTTT. Protein product: CASSFGDVREAFF.

This clonotype was counted at least ten times. J is TRBJ2-1 and V is TRBV5-1; TRBD2 agrees at 9 bases. This CDR3 region has 17 residues. J lost 4 bases, V lost 4 bases, and 12 bases had no gene match. Germline V CDR1 and CDR2: SGHRS, YFSETQ. This CDR3 reads CASSPELGLAKYNEQFF. The DNA of the CDR3 is TGCGCCAGCAGCCCAGAATTAGGACTAGCGAAATACAATGAGCAGTTCTTC.

This chain uses TRBV9 with TRBJ2-2; D possibly corresponds to TRBD2 (6 bases). The CDR3 runs to 16 residues. CDR1 is SGDLS, CDR2 YYNGEE, per germline. Trimming took 1 base from V and 4 from J, leaving 14 bases between them. The CDR3 nucleotides are TGTGCCAGCAGCGTATTTCCGGGAGCGGGCACCGGGGAGCTGTTTTTT. Translation: CASSVFPGAGTGELFF. Variable domain in full (rest from reference TRBV9 and TRBJ2-2): DSGVTQTPKHLITATGQRVTLRCSPRSGDLSVYWYQQSLDQGLQFLIQYYNGEERAKGNILERFSAQQFPDLHSELNLSSLELGDSALYFCASSVFPGAGTGELFFGEGSRLTVL.

The rearrangement uses TRBV7-9 and TRBJ2-2; 7 nucleotides align to TRBD1. Trimming cost V 6 bases and J 5 bases; bases outside gene matches: 12. The CDR3 runs to 16 residues. The germline V gene encodes CDR1 SEHNR and CDR2 FQNEAQ (reference sequence). CDR3 sequence: CASSRPSGGWTGELFF. CDR3 DNA sequence: TGTGCCAGCAGTCGGCCCTCAGGGGGATGGACCGGGGAGCTGTTTTTT.

This clonotype has a count of ten or more. V usage is TRBV2 and J usage is TRBJ2-5; no firm D call. CDR3 length: 12 amino acids. Germline V lookup: CDR1 SNHLY, CDR2 FYNNEI. V lost 2 bases, J lost 4 bases, and 5 bases lay in between. CDR3 sequence (DNA): TGTGCCAGCAGTGAAAATCGAGAGACCCAGTACTTC. Translation gives CASSENRETQYF.

The V gene is TRBV7-3, the J gene TRBJ2-6; D may be TRBD1 (5 bases). The V end lost 2 bases, the J end lost 0 bases, and 11 bases lay between the germline ends. The germline V gene has CDR1 SGHTA and CDR2 FQGTGA. The CDR3 extends over 17 amino acids. CDR3 residues: CASSLDTGLSGANVLTF. The CDR3 nucleotides read TGTGCCAGCAGCTTAGACACAGGTCTCTCTGGGGCCAACGTCCTGACTTTC.

A few counts support this clonotype. J is TRBJ2-3 and V is TRBV12-3 or TRBV12-4; D may correspond to TRBD1 or TRBD2 (5 bases each). With 7 bases removed from V and 8 bases from J, the gap between germline ends came to 16 bases. The CDR3 consists of 13 residues. The CDR3 is CASIPGLGGTQYF. As DNA, the CDR3 is TGTGCCAGCATTCCGGGTCTTGGGGGTACGCAGTATTTT.

There are a few counts of this clonotype. The chain joins TRBV6-1 to TRBJ2-1; either TRBD1 or TRBD2 may supply D (6 bases each). V gave up 9 bases and J gave up 5 bases, with 20 bases separating them. The CDR3 is made up of 15 amino acids. In germline, CDR1 is MNHNS, CDR2 SASEGT. CDR3 sequence reads: CASMKGGYRNNEQFF. CDR3 nucleotides: TGTGCCAGTATGAAGGGGGGCTACCGGAACAATGAGCAGTTCTTC.

A few counts support this clonotype. The chain carries TRBV7-3 and TRBJ2-2; 11 bases match TRBD2. The germline gives CDR1 SGHTA, CDR2 FQGTGA. J gave up 7 bases and V 8 bases, and 9 bases lay outside the gene matches. This CDR3 has 15 residues. The CDR3 DNA follows: TGTGCCAGCGGGAGGATCCTAGCGGGAGGCGGGGAGCTGTTTTTT. Protein: CASGRILAGGGELFF.

The genes are TRBV5-1 and TRBJ1-1, with D unresolved. Germline V lookup: CDR1 SGHRS, CDR2 YFSETQ. The CDR3 contains 16 residues. With 0 bases removed from V and 4 bases from J, the gap between germline ends came to 16 bases. The CDR3 sequence: CASSLVSPPVGTEAFF. The CDR3 DNA sequence: TGCGCCAGCAGCTTGGTATCGCCACCGGTGGGCACTGAAGCTTTCTTT.

This clonotype came up a few times. The rearrangement joins TRBV20-1 to TRBJ1-1, with D perhaps matching TRBD1 (5 bases). Germline V gene lookup returns CDR1 DFQATT and CDR2 SNEGSKA (reference sequence). V was trimmed by 0 bases and J by 5 bases, leaving 13 bases between them. This CDR3 has 14 amino acids. CDR3 in amino acids: CSAREDTRRTEAFF. CDR3 DNA: TGCAGTGCTAGAGAGGACACCCGAAGGACTGAAGCTTTCTTT.

The chain carries TRBV20-1 and TRBJ2-7; TRBD2 might be the D (5 bases). The V end was cut by 0 bases, the J end by 5 bases, with 14 bases between. The CDR3 is 14 amino acids. CDR1 is DFQATT and CDR2 is SNEGSKA in the germline V gene (reference sequence). CDR3 nucleotide sequence: TGCAGTGCTAGAGATATTCGAGGGAGCCACGAGCAGTACTTC. Translated, it gives CSARDIRGSHEQYF.

The chain employs TRBV5-5 and TRBJ2-1, with 15 positions matching TRBD2. Germline V gene data show CDR1 as SGHKS and CDR2 as YYEKEE (reference sequence). The CDR3 has 16 amino acids. J was trimmed by 10 bases and V by 1 base; bases with no gene match: 6. The CDR3 nucleotides are TGTGCCAGCAGCTTGCAGGGACTAGCGGGAGGATGGGAGCAGTTCTTC. Its protein product is CASSLQGLAGGWEQFF.

This chain joins TRBV7-9 and TRBJ2-1; no clear D. Between the trimmed V and J ends, which lost 3 bases and 9 bases, there was a span of 6 bases. The CDR3 sequence is 11 residues long. Looked up from germline, CDR1 is SEHNR and CDR2 is FQNEAQ (reference sequence). CDR3 in amino acids: CASSFYLEQFF. CDR3 bases: TGTGCCAGCAGCTTTTATCTTGAGCAGTTCTTC.

The V call is TRBV7-6, the J call TRBJ1-2; D possibly corresponds to TRBD1 (5 bases). From germline, CDR1 is SGHVS and CDR2 FNYEAQ. V lost 5 bases and J lost 9, with 28 bases in between. This CDR3 spans 17 amino acids. The CDR3 region has the DNA TGTGCCAGCAGCCCGAGTTTCGGGGGAGTAGGTCGAAAAAGCTACACCTTC. Its protein is CASSPSFGGVGRKSYTF.

The rearrangement uses TRBV28 and TRBJ2-7; TRBD1 matches at 8 bases. V lost 5 bases and J lost 3; bases outside the gene matches: 6. Per the germline V gene, CDR1 is MDHEN and CDR2 is SYDVKM. There are 14 residues in the CDR3. The CDR3 nucleotides read TGTGCCAGCAGTCAACCAGGGGGCCTCTACGAGCAGTACTTC. Protein product: CASSQPGGLYEQYF.

This clonotype was recorded a few times. The chain combines TRBV28 with TRBJ2-5, with a possible D match to TRBD1 (7 bases). Germline values: CDR1 MDHEN, CDR2 SYDVKM. Between the trimmed V and J ends, which lost 3 bases and 5 bases, there was a span of 16 bases. The CDR3 runs to 15 residues. CDR3 in DNA: TGTGCCAGCAGTTTTTTTACAGGGGAGGTGGAGACCCAGTACTTC. As protein: CASSFFTGEVETQYF.

This clonotype was seen a handful of times. The chain couples TRBV7-3 to TRBJ2-6, with unresolved D. This CDR3 comprises 16 residues. CDR1 is SGHTA and CDR2 is FQGTGA in the germline V gene. With 3 bases removed from V and 0 bases from J, the gap between germline ends came to 9 bases. The CDR3 bases are TGTGCCAGCAGCTTTGAGCGAGCCTCTGGGGCCAACGTCCTGACTTTC. Residues: CASSFERASGANVLTF.